The rows below give T cell receptor beta chains drawn from one sample of a study of blood T cell repertoires in COVID-19. Method: immunoSEQ multiplex PCR; TCRdb's copy keeps in-frame clones and lacks some. This table has roughly 90,000 clones, 89% appearing once. Sequenced input: peripheral blood. The receptors come from a woman aged 80 or over with active COVID-19. Each CDR3 is given with its conserved first and last residue. A D gene is named only where the DNA matches it firmly. The size field is filled for only some rows; it gives once, few, many or a size class.

d_call clone_size j_call v_call cdr3_nt cdr3_aa
- once TRBJ2-3 TRBV10-2 TGCGCCAGTAAAAGGCTCGGCGGAGATACGCAGTATTTT CASKRLGGDTQYF
- - TRBJ2-3 TRBV7-2 TGTGCCAGCAGCTTAGCTGAGACTAGGGCAGATACGCAGTATTTT CASSLAETRADTQYF
TRBD1 - TRBJ1-5 TRBV7-2 TGTGCCAGCAGCTCGACGGGACAGGGAGGCAATCAGCCCCAGCATTTT CASSSTGQGGNQPQHF
- - TRBJ1-5 TRBV5-5 TGTGCCAGCAGTTATAGCGGGGGCGGTCAGCCCCAGCATTTT CASSYSGGGQPQHF
TRBD2 - TRBJ2-7 TRBV7-8 TGTGCCAGCAGCTTAGCACTAGCGGGCTACGAGCAGTACTTC CASSLALAGYEQYF
TRBD2 - TRBJ2-5 TRBV7-8 TGTGCCAGCACCGAGACTAGCGGGAAAGGGGGAGAGACCCAGTACTTC CASTETSGKGGETQYF
- - TRBJ2-7 TRBV18 TGTGCCAGCTCACCACGTCCCCAAGCTAGATCCTACGAGCAGTACTTC CASSPRPQARSYEQYF
- - TRBJ2-2 TRBV9 TGTGCCAGCAGCGAAGAAATACTCGGGGAGCTGTTTTTT CASSEEILGELFF
TRBD2 few TRBJ2-3 TRBV9 TGTGCCAGCAGCCTGAGAGGGACTAGCGGGAGCCTCGGCACAGATACGCAGTATTTT CASSLRGTSGSLGTDTQYF
TRBD1 once TRBJ2-3 TRBV19 TGTGCCAGTAGTGCCCCCGGGACAGGTACAGATACGCAGTATTTT CASSAPGTGTDTQYF
TRBD1 - TRBJ1-1 TRBV28 TGTGCCAGCCAGGGGGCGGGTGGCACTGAAGCTTTCTTT CASQGAGGTEAFF
TRBD1 - TRBJ2-2 TRBV24-1 TGTGCCACCATGGGCGACAGGGCGAAAAACACCGGGGAGCTGTTTTTT CATMGDRAKNTGELFF
- - TRBJ2-1 TRBV7-8 TGTGCCAGCAGCTTAGTTGACAGTTTTACCTACAATGAGCAGTTCTTC CASSLVDSFTYNEQFF
- - TRBJ2-1 TRBV19 TGTGCCAGTAGTATAACGGACTCCGCGTCGGAGCAGTTCTTC CASSITDSASEQFF
TRBD1 - TRBJ1-5 TRBV28 TGTGCCAGCAGTATTCTCGGACAGGGTGGGCAGCCCCAGCATTTT CASSILGQGGQPQHF
- - TRBJ2-1 TRBV7-2 TGTGCCAGCAGCTTAGACGGGGGAGTGGGTGAGCAGTTCTTC CASSLDGGVGEQFF
- - TRBJ1-1 TRBV20-1 TGCAGTCCCTCCACACAGGTTGAAGCTTTCTTT CSPSTQVEAFF
- few TRBJ2-7 TRBV15 TGTGCCACCAGCAACGACAGAAACGAGCAGTACTTC CATSNDRNEQYF
- - TRBJ2-1 TRBV7-3 TGTGCCAGCAGTTCTCCGGGGTCCTACAATGAGCAGTTCTTC CASSSPGSYNEQFF
TRBD1 - TRBJ1-4 TRBV3-1/TRBV3-2 TGTGCCAGCAGCCAGTTTGGGACAGGGTCGGCAAAACTGTTTTTT CASSQFGTGSAKLFF
- - TRBJ1-4 TRBV9 TGTGCCAGCAGCGTAGAGGACACCTTTGAAAAACTGTTTTTT CASSVEDTFEKLFF
- - TRBJ2-1 TRBV3-1/TRBV3-2 TGTGCCAGCAGCCAAGACCCCGTGGGAGGGCAGTTCTTC CASSQDPVGGQFF
- - TRBJ1-1 TRBV11-3 TGTGCCAGCAGCGACGGGAATTCTGAAGCTTTCTTT CASSDGNSEAFF
TRBD2 - TRBJ2-5 TRBV27 TGTGCCAGCAGTTTTCGAATAGCGGGAGGGAAAGAGACCCAGTACTTC CASSFRIAGGKETQYF
TRBD1 - TRBJ1-1 TRBV5-4 TGTGCCAGCAGCCCAGGGGGGCAGGGGGGCACTGAAGCTTTCTTT CASSPGGQGGTEAFF
- once TRBJ1-2 TRBV20-1 TGCAGTGCTACCTCCAACTATGGCTACACCTTC CSATSNYGYTF
TRBD1 - TRBJ2-3 TRBV2 TGTGCCAGCAGTGAGAGACAGGGGAGGACTATCACAGATACGCAGTATTTT CASSERQGRTITDTQYF
TRBD2 - TRBJ2-4 TRBV3-1/TRBV3-2 TGTGCCAGCAGCCAAGGGCTAGCGGGGACAGCCAAAAACATTCAGTACTTC CASSQGLAGTAKNIQYF
- - TRBJ1-5 TRBV11-2 TGTGCCAGCAGCACGGGGGGGAGCGGGGAGCCCCAGCATTTT CASSTGGSGEPQHF
- - TRBJ2-3 TRBV7-3 TGTGCCAGCAGCTTAGCGGGACTTCGAACAGATACGCAGTATTTT CASSLAGLRTDTQYF
- - TRBJ2-2 TRBV6-2/TRBV6-3 TGTGCCAGCAGTTACTCTTCAGGGAGGGGGTTCACCGGGGAGCTGTTTTTT CASSYSSGRGFTGELFF
- few TRBJ2-1 TRBV4-3 TGCGCCAGCAGCCAAGGGGGACTCCTAGTCAATGAGCAGTTCTTC CASSQGGLLVNEQFF
- - TRBJ1-3 TRBV3-1/TRBV3-2 TGTGCCAGCACCCCCGACACTAGGGGAAACACCATATATTTT CASTPDTRGNTIYF
- - TRBJ2-4 TRBV19 TGTGCCAGTACTCCGGGCGGGATATCAGAGAACATTCAGTACTTC CASTPGGISENIQYF
- - TRBJ1-6 TRBV19 TGTGCCAGTAGTATGGGTGTCGGGGGGTATAATTCACCCCTCCACTTT CASSMGVGGYNSPLHF
TRBD2 - TRBJ2-1 TRBV28 TGTGCCAGTTTAGCGGGAGGGCCTGGGGGCAATGAGCAGTTCTTC CASLAGGPGGNEQFF
TRBD2 - TRBJ2-3 TRBV20-1 TGCAGTGCTAGTCCGGCGGGAGGGCAAAGGGATACGCAGTATTTT CSASPAGGQRDTQYF
TRBD2 - TRBJ2-3 TRBV5-1 TGCGCCAGCAGCTTGGGACTAGCGTTCACAGATACGCAGTATTTT CASSLGLAFTDTQYF
TRBD1 once TRBJ2-2 TRBV5-6 TGTGCCAGCAGTAACCGGGACAGGGTTACGGGGGAGCTGTTTTTT CASSNRDRVTGELFF
- - TRBJ2-3 TRBV24-1 TGTGCCACCAGTGACCCCGGGACTTTCACAGATACGCAGTATTTT CATSDPGTFTDTQYF
- - TRBJ2-1 TRBV6-6 TGTGCCAGCAGTTACACAGGGAGGGGGAACAATGAGCAGTTCTTC CASSYTGRGNNEQFF